This TCR beta chain was observed in a study of CD8 T cells in Susac syndrome. RNA amounts of about 0.5 to 1 ug underwent reverse transcription with random hexamers. An immunoSEQ multiplex PCR generated amplified TCR beta CDR3 products spanning 54 Vbeta and 13 Jbeta. TCRdb reanalysed the immunoSEQ multiplex PCR reads using MiXCR and keeps one entry per CDR3 protein. The data hold approximately 70,000 distinct CDR3 sequences, with 85% to 95% observed a single time. This CDR3 is built from 17 residues. CDR1 and CDR2 from the germline V gene are MNHEY and SVGAGI. V gave up 4 bases and J gave up 4 bases, with 22 bases separating them. Notes on the study in general: The authors acknowledged that their TCR sequencing and HLA analysis involved a relatively small number of individuals.

Concerning this clonotype: The antigen remains unidentified.

Both CD4+ and CD8+ T cells were negatively isolated, and TEMRA cells underwent FACS enrichment. Sequenced: CD8+ T cells from PBMCs. This receptor was identified in a human donor in good health. The V and J genes are TRBV6-5 and TRBJ1-2; D gene ambiguous. CDR3 loop: CASSSGRGGPLGYGYTF. In nucleotides, the CDR3 is TGTGCCAGCAGTTCCGGGCGAGGTGGACCACTAGGCTATGGCTACACCTTC.